Presented here are 19 T cell receptor beta chains from one specimen sequenced in a study of blood T cells in healthy people across ages. A second PCR, run for about 6 to 12 cycles, used a sample-barcoded 5' primer plus a J-beta primer mix. TCRdb redid the calling of the 5' RACE reads with MiXCR, one entry per CDR3 protein. Found here are about 970,000 distinct CDR3 sequences, approximately 50% of them singletons; the top ten hold over 20%. The sample was blood. The receptors stem from a woman aged 55 to 70 in good health.

V and J are TRBV28 and TRBJ1-1; no reliable D call. V was shortened by 3 bases and J by 2 bases, with 13 bases between the two germline ends. There are 15 residues in the CDR3. Germline CDR1 and CDR2: MDHEN and SYDVKM. The DNA for the CDR3 is TGTGCCAGCAGTTTCTCGACTAGTCGAAACACTGAAGCTTTCTTT. This translates into CASSFSTSRNTEAFF.

CDR3 amino acids: CASSPTRGLGVEQYF. The CDR3 nucleotides read TGTGCCAGCAGCCCTACAAGGGGGCTGGGTGTCGAGCAGTACTTC. J is TRBJ2-4 and V is TRBV21-1; no DNA check was done on the table's D call, TRBD1. The DNA matches TRBJ2-7 better at its end, which makes the J call doubtful. TRBV21-1 constitutes a pseudogene. CDR3 length: 15 amino acids.

V usage is TRBV15 and J usage is TRBJ2-7; 7 positions match TRBD1. This CDR3 is 15 amino acids long. The V and J ends lost 3 bases and 5 bases, in that order; junction bases with no gene match: 10. Germline V CDR1 and CDR2: LNHNV, YYDKDF (reference sequence). CDR3 DNA sequence: TGTGCCACCAGCAGGAAACCAGGGGGATACGACGAGCAGTACTTC. Encoded protein: CATSRKPGGYDEQYF.

The chain recombines TRBV29-1 with TRBJ2-7; D is ambiguous. The CDR3 is 14 amino acids. Germline CDR1 SQVTM, CDR2 ANQGSEA. The V end lost 3 bases, the J end lost 2 bases, and 14 bases lay between the germline ends. As DNA, the CDR3 is TGCAGCGTTGAGGTAGCCCCCGGGCCCTACGAGCAGTACTTC. This sequence encodes CSVEVAPGPYEQYF.

The chain couples TRBV20-1 to TRBJ2-1, with 15 bases fitting TRBD2. The length of the CDR3 is 17 residues. Germline CDR1 and CDR2: DFQATT and SNEGSKA (reference sequence). J gave up 6 bases and V 6 bases, and 12 bases lay outside the gene matches. The CDR3: CSALGQGTSGGSNEQFF. DNA of the CDR3: TGCAGTGCCCTTGGACAGGGGACTAGCGGGGGGAGCAATGAGCAGTTCTTC.

The rearrangement links TRBV20-1 to TRBJ2-1; TRBD2 matches 10 bases. CDR1 is DFQATT and CDR2 is SNEGSKA in the germline V gene (reference sequence). V gave up 0 bases and J gave up 8 bases; unmatched junction bases: 7. CDR3 size: 15 residues. The CDR3 is CSARDGTSVSDEQFF. In DNA form, the CDR3 reads TGCAGTGCTAGAGATGGGACTAGCGTGTCGGATGAGCAGTTCTTC.

This clonotype was counted between two and nine times. J is TRBJ1-2 and V is TRBV12-3 or TRBV12-4; D ambiguous. V was pared by 7 bases and J by 4 bases, with 10 bases between. The CDR3 is 12 amino acids. The DNA for the CDR3 is TGTGCCAGCATGGGGTACCTCTATGGCTACACCTTC. Its translation: CASMGYLYGYTF.

The chain combines TRBV12-3 or TRBV12-4 with TRBJ2-1; TRBD2 agrees at 9 bases. The DNA end is a closer match to TRBJ2-7, so the J assignment may be wrong. This CDR3 has 14 amino acids. The CDR3 region is CASTKREVYNEQYF. CDR3 nucleotides: TGTGCCAGCACAAAGCGGGAGGTCTACAATGAGCAGTACTTC.

On this clonotype: The junction departs from germline at one end; a sequencing error may be responsible. V gene TRBV12-3 or TRBV12-4 combines with J gene TRBJ2-3; 9 bases line up with TRBD2. This CDR3 contains 15 residues. The CDR3 DNA reads TGTGCCAGCAGTATAGCGGGAGTTAGCACAGATACGCAGTATTTT. This encodes CASSIAGVSTDTQYF.

This chain connects TRBV6-2 or TRBV6-3 to TRBJ2-2; 8 positions agree with TRBD2. Germline lookup yields CDR1 MNHEY and CDR2 SVGEGT. With 9 bases clipped from V and 1 base from J, the junction kept 10 bases outside the gene matches. The CDR3 has 16 amino acids. CDR3 bases: TGTGCCAGTTGGACTAGCCACCTAAGGAACACCGGGGAGCTGTTTTTT. Translating it yields CASWTSHLRNTGELFF.

The rearrangement links TRBV27 to TRBJ1-2; 11 nucleotides match TRBD1. Germline CDR1 reads MNHEY; CDR2 reads SMNVEV (reference sequence). The CDR3 is made up of 14 amino acids. Unmatched junction bases numbered 3, after V lost 4 bases and J lost 5 bases. The CDR3 region has the DNA TGTGCCAGCAGTTGGACAGGGGGCTTATATGGCTACACCTTC. Protein product: CASSWTGGLYGYTF.

The chain carries TRBV27 and TRBJ2-7, with a tentative D call TRBD2 (7 bases). The CDR3 spans 13 residues. Trimming stripped 7 bases from V and 4 bases from J, with 14 bases between. Germline V gene data show CDR1 as MNHEY and CDR2 as SMNVEV (reference sequence). The CDR3, as DNA: TGTGCCAGCACCACGGGGGGCGGTTACGAGCAGTACTTC. This sequence encodes CASTTGGGYEQYF.

There are a few counts of this clonotype. This chain links TRBV4-3 with TRBJ2-1; 7 bases align to TRBD2. The germline CDR1 and CDR2 sequences are LGHNA and YSLEER. J lost 4 bases, V lost 0 bases, and 6 bases had no gene match. This CDR3 comprises 16 residues. Written as DNA, the CDR3 is TGCGCCAGCAGCCAAGAGGCGGGAGCGGGTTACAATGAGCAGTTCTTC. It translates to CASSQEAGAGYNEQFF.

Only a few counts were recorded for this clonotype. J is TRBJ2-3 and V is TRBV9; 8 bases align to TRBD2. Germline CDR1 reads SGDLS; CDR2 reads YYNGEE. This CDR3 has 15 residues. Trimming removed 0 bases from V and 7 bases from J; junction bases left unmatched: 7. The CDR3 nucleotides read TGTGCCAGCAGCGTAGGCGGCGGCGGGGGGAATACGCAGTATTTT. It codes for CASSVGGGGGNTQYF.

The chain couples TRBV5-1 to TRBJ2-1; TRBD2 might be the D (6 bases). Trimming removed 5 bases from V and 10 bases from J, with 16 bases in between. Germline values: CDR1 SGHRS, CDR2 YFSETQ. CDR3 length: 13 amino acids. The CDR3 reads CASSWGEDYEQFF. In nucleotides, the CDR3 is TGCGCCAGCAGTTGGGGAGAGGACTACGAGCAGTTCTTC.

This clonotype was detected a few times. The chain links TRBV7-2 to TRBJ2-3, with 11 bases fitting TRBD2. CDR1 is SGHTA, CDR2 FQGNSA, per germline. CDR3 length: 18 residues. V shed 3 bases, J shed 5 bases, and the junction held 13 bases outside the gene matches. In DNA form, the CDR3 reads TGTGCCAGCAGCTTCAGGGGGTCTCTAGCGGGAGGAGGAGATACGCAGTATTTT. The encoded protein is CASSFRGSLAGGGDTQYF.

This clonotype turned up a few times. CDR3 sequence: CASSQDLTSGSNRYTF. CDR3 sequence (DNA): TGTGCCAGCAGCCAAGACCTAACGTCGGGGTCTAATCGTTACACCTTC. The chain carries TRBV3-1 and TRBJ1-2; D not resolved. Germline CDR1 LGHDT, CDR2 YNNKEL (reference sequence). CDR3 length: 16 residues. Between the trimmed V and J ends, which lost 0 bases and 11 bases, there was a span of 22 bases.

Written as DNA, the CDR3 is TGTGCCAGCAGCGTAGTTAGCGGGACCTGCAATGAGCAGTTCTTC. Its translation is CASSVVSGTCNEQFF. This chain connects TRBV9 to TRBJ2-1, with TRBD2 matching 8 bases. Trimming at V came to 0 bases and at J to 6 bases, leaving 5 bases not matched to a gene. CDR3 length: 15 residues. Germline values: CDR1 SGDLS, CDR2 YYNGEE.

V and J are TRBV27 and TRBJ2-7, with D tentatively TRBD2 (5 bases). Trimming pared 5 bases from V and 4 bases from J, leaving 12 bases between. Per germline, CDR1 MNHEY and CDR2 SMNVEV (reference sequence). CDR3 length: 13 amino acids. The DNA of the CDR3 is TGTGCCAGCAGTGCACCCCGCGGGTACGAGCAGTACTTC. Its protein product is CASSAPRGYEQYF.